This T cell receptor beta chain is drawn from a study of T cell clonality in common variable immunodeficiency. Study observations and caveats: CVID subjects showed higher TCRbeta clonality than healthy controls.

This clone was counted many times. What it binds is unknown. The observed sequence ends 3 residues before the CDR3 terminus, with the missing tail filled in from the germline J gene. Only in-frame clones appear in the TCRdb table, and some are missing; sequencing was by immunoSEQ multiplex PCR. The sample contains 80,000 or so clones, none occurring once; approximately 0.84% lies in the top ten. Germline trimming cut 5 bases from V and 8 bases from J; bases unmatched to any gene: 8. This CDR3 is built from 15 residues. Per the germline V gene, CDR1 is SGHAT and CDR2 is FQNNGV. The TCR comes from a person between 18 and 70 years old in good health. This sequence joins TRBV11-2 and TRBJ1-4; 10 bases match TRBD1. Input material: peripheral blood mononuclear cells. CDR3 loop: CASSPRQGANEKLFF. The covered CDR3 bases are TGTGCCAGCAGCCCGCGACAGGGGGCGAACGAAAAA. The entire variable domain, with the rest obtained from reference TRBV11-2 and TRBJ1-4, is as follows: EAGVAQSPRYKIIEKRQSVAFWCNPISGHATLYWYQQILGQGPKLLIQFQNNGVVDDSQLPKDRFSAERLKGVDSTLKIQPAKLEDSAVYLCASSPRQGANEKLFFGSGTQLSVL.